Presented here are 27 T cell receptor beta chains from one specimen sequenced in a study of Graves' ophthalmopathy and Graves' hyperthyroidism. CDR3 regions of TCR beta were amplified from RNA transcripts. After a first-round RT-PCR with HTBI primers, a second-round multiplex PCR was run. TCRdb reprocessed the multiplex PCR reads via MiXCR and lists one record per CDR3 protein. The table has hundreds of thousands of distinct CDR3 sequences, 40% to 50% seen once. Material for sequencing was peripheral blood. Source of these receptors: an adult man with Graves' ophthalmopathy.

The CDR3 DNA reads as TGTGCCGGCCGTGGGGGGAGTTTTATCGAAGCTTTCTTT. Protein: CAGRGGSFIEAFF. The V gene is TRBV19, the J gene TRBJ1-1; weak D call: TRBD1 (5 bases). The CDR3 loop spans 13 amino acids. Trimming removed 11 bases at V and 8 bases at J, with 21 bases between. Germline V CDR1 and CDR2: LNHDA, SQIVND (reference sequence).

A single count supports this clonotype. One junction end disagrees with the germline gene, perhaps due to a read error. The chain is built from TRBV19 and TRBJ1-2, with a possible D match to TRBD1 (5 bases). CDR1 is LNHDA and CDR2 is SQIVND in the germline V gene (reference sequence). CDR3 length: 15 residues. CDR3 protein: CASSPLTASNYDYTF. In nucleotides, the CDR3 is TGTGCCAGTAGTCCTCTGACAGCCTCTAACTATGACTACACCTTC.

The V call is TRBV7-2, the J call TRBJ1-5; TRBD1 might be the D (6 bases). V gave up 4 bases and J gave up 3 bases, with 10 bases separating them. CDR1 and CDR2 from the germline V gene are SGHTA and FQGNSA. The CDR3 extends over 14 amino acids. Here the CDR3 DNA reads TGTGCCAGCAGCTCAGGACAGTACAATCAGCCCCAGCATTTT. It specifies CASSSGQYNQPQHF.

V gene TRBV25-1 combines with J gene TRBJ2-7; TRBD2 matches 7 bases. The CDR3 spans 13 residues. V gave up 5 bases and J gave up 1 base; unmatched junction bases: 2. Germline V CDR1 and CDR2: MGHDK, SYGVNS. CDR3 DNA sequence: TGTGCCAGCAGTCGGGAGGTATCCTACGAGCAGTACTTC. It is translated as CASSREVSYEQYF.

This chain uses TRBV2 with TRBJ2-2, with TRBD1 matching 8 bases. This CDR3 contains 15 residues. The V gene end was trimmed by 4 bases and the J gene end by 4 bases; junction bases not matched to a gene: 5. Germline CDR1 SNHLY, CDR2 FYNNEI. CDR3: CASSGTGGFTGELFF. The CDR3 nucleotides read TGTGCCAGCAGTGGAACAGGGGGATTCACCGGGGAGCTGTTTTTT. The whole variable domain, remainder taken from reference TRBV2 and TRBJ2-2, is EPEVTQTPSHQVTQMGQEVILRCVPISNHLYFYWYRQILGQKVEFLVSFYNNEISEKSEIFDDQFSVERPDGSNFTLKIRSTKLEDSAMYFCASSGTGGFTGELFFGEGSRLTVL.

In this sample, this clonotype turned up a few times. The junction departs from germline at one end; a sequencing error may be responsible. CDR3 nucleotide sequence: TGTGCCAGCAGGTTCTCGGACAGGGGTGAGACCCAGTACTTC. This translates into CASRFSDRGETQYF. This chain uses TRBV10-2 with TRBJ2-5; 9 bases are a match to TRBD1. CDR1 WSHSY and CDR2 SAAADI come from the germline V gene. The length of the CDR3 is 14 residues.

The chain is built from TRBV2 and TRBJ2-7, with a weak D call TRBD2 (6 bases). Germline CDR1 reads SNHLY; CDR2 reads FYNNEI. Trimming stripped 3 bases from V and 1 base from J, with 13 bases between. This CDR3 region has 15 residues. CDR3 sequence (DNA): TGTGCCAGCAGTGATGTGGGAGGTGCATCCTACGAGCAGTACTTC. Translated: CASSDVGGASYEQYF.

This sequence joins TRBV6-2 or TRBV6-3 and TRBJ1-4, with unresolved D. Looked up from germline, CDR1 is MNHEY and CDR2 is SVGEGT. There are 15 residues in the CDR3. Trimming left V 0 bases short and J 3 bases short, with 8 bases between. CDR3 in DNA: TGTGCCAGCAGTTACTCCGCCAGCCCTAATGAAAAACTGTTTTTT. This codes for CASSYSASPNEKLFF.

Notes on this clonotype: Because it lacks the conserved phenylalanine or tryptophan at the end, this CDR3 is likely a read error. No DNA is shown, since the ends of the CDR3 on it are uncertain; the CDR3 is the one TCRdb lists. V is TRBV7-3 and J is TRBJ2-5; TRBD2, as called in the table, went unchecked against the DNA. Looked up from germline, CDR1 is SGHTA and CDR2 is FQGTGA. Inclusive of both ends, the CDR3 amounts to 8 amino acids. The CDR3 protein is CASSLIAG.

This clonotype was counted ten times or more. DNA for the CDR3: TGTGCCAGCAGCCGGGACAGCAACACTGAAGCTTTCTTT. This gives the protein CASSRDSNTEAFF. The chain combines TRBV5-8 with TRBJ1-1; TRBD1 aligns across 7 bases. Trimming at V came to 4 bases and at J to 2 bases, leaving 2 bases not matched to a gene. The CDR3 covers 13 residues. Germline values: CDR1 SGHTS, CDR2 YDEGEE.

The chain uses TRBV9 and TRBJ2-2; D is ambiguous. The ends were cut back, 0 bases at V and 0 bases at J, with 9 bases in the middle. The CDR3 loop spans 16 amino acids. CDR1 is SGDLS and CDR2 is YYNGEE in the germline V gene. The CDR3: CASSVVVPTNTGELFF. DNA for the CDR3: TGTGCCAGCAGCGTAGTAGTTCCCACGAACACCGGGGAGCTGTTTTTT.

About this clonotype itself: A much bigger clone sits one base away, suggesting this may be a read error. The conserved phenylalanine or tryptophan is not found at the CDR3 terminus, so this likely reflects a read error. J is TRBJ1-1 and V is TRBV29-1, with a weak D call TRBD1 (5 bases). Germline V CDR1 and CDR2: SQVTM, ANQGSEA. Trimming removed 4 bases from V and 1 base from J, with 10 bases in between. CDR3 size: 13 residues. In DNA, the CDR3 is TGCAGCGTTGCGAGGGGACCGAACACTGAAGCTTTCCTT. Protein: CSVARGPNTEAFL.

This chain connects TRBV2 to TRBJ1-4; 7 positions match TRBD1. The CDR3 has 15 amino acids. V dropped 7 bases and J dropped 0; count of bases not matched to a gene: 5. Per germline, CDR1 SNHLY and CDR2 FYNNEI. The chain's CDR3 is CASKRDSPTNEKLFF. CDR3 nucleotide sequence: TGTGCCAGCAAACGGGACAGTCCAACTAATGAAAAACTGTTTTTT.

Comment on this clonotype: One base away lies a much larger clone, so this may be a sequencing read error. The CDR3 end shows no conserved phenylalanine or tryptophan, and so a read error is likely. J is TRBJ1-6 and V is TRBV7-7; D is unclear. Germline V gives CDR1 SSHAT, CDR2 FNYEAQ (reference sequence). The CDR3 loop spans 14 amino acids. CDR3 loop: CASSLNGYNSPLHL. CDR3 coding DNA: TGTGCTAGCAGCTTAAATGGCTATAATTCACCCCTCCACCTT.

This chain links TRBV20-1 with TRBJ2-7; D is uncertain. The germline V and J ends were trimmed by 6 bases and 2 bases, with 11 bases remaining between them. CDR3 length: 12 residues. In germline, CDR1 is DFQATT, CDR2 SNEGSKA (reference sequence). CDR3 DNA sequence: TGCAGTGCCCTGAGGATAGCCTACGAGCAGTACTTC. Amino acids: CSALRIAYEQYF.

The chain combines TRBV7-2 with TRBJ2-7, with 8 positions matching TRBD1. Losses at the gene ends were 5 bases for V and 1 base for J; bases not matched to a gene: 7. Germline assignment: CDR1 SGHTA and CDR2 FQGNSA. This CDR3 is 15 amino acids long. This CDR3 is CASSPGGVESYEQYF. CDR3 DNA: TGTGCCAGCAGCCCAGGGGGCGTAGAGTCCTACGAGCAGTACTTC. The whole variable domain, filled in from reference TRBV7-2 and TRBJ2-7, reads GAGVSQSPSNKVTEKGKDVELRCDPISGHTALYWYRQSLGQGLEFLIYFQGNSAPDKSGLPSDRFSAERTGGSVSTLTIQRTQQEDSAVYLCASSPGGVESYEQYFGPGTRLTVT.

V gene TRBV20-1 combines with J gene TRBJ1-4; the match to TRBD1 covers 8 bases. Germline CDR1 and CDR2: DFQATT and SNEGSKA (reference sequence). This CDR3 contains 15 residues. V gave up 6 bases and J gave up 7 bases; unmatched junction bases: 13. The chain's CDR3 is CSASFGTGLGEKLFF. The DNA of the CDR3 is TGCAGTGCGAGTTTTGGGACAGGTCTTGGTGAAAAACTGTTTTTT.

This clonotype has only a few counts. V usage is TRBV19 and J usage is TRBJ2-5; perhaps TRBD1 as D (5 bases). Germline CDR1 reads LNHDA; CDR2 reads SQIVND (reference sequence). Trimming removed 4 bases from V and 2 bases from J, with 14 bases in between. This CDR3 comprises 15 residues. For the CDR3, the DNA is TGTGCCAGTAGTAGAACTTCAGGGTTACAAGAGACCCAGTACTTC. This codes for CASSRTSGLQETQYF.

The rearrangement uses TRBV7-9 and TRBJ2-2; 7 bases agree with TRBD1. The germline V gene has CDR1 SEHNR and CDR2 FQNEAQ (reference sequence). CDR3 length equals 14 residues. V lost 6 bases, J lost 5 bases, and 6 bases stayed unmatched. Written as DNA, the CDR3 is TGTGCCAGCAGACCTAACAGGGGAACCGGGGAGCTGTTTTTT. This translates into CASRPNRGTGELFF. Full variable domain (missing parts from reference TRBV7-9 and TRBJ2-2): DTGVSQNPRHKITKRGQNVTFRCDPISEHNRLYWYRQTLGQGPEFLTYFQNEAQLEKSRLLSDRFSAERPKGSFSTLEIQRTEQGDSAMYLCASRPNRGTGELFFGEGSRLTVL.

The chain employs TRBV7-3 and TRBJ1-1, with D unclear. V lost 1 base to trimming and J lost 5 bases, with 14 bases between them. CDR3 length equals 15 residues. The germline V gene encodes CDR1 SGHTA and CDR2 FQGTGA. CDR3 coding DNA: TGTGCCAGCAGCTTAAATCGGGCTAGCATAACTGAAGCTTTCTTT. As protein: CASSLNRASITEAFF.

In this sample, this clonotype turned up a few times. The DNA for the CDR3 is TGCAGCGGCCATAAAGAGACCCAGTACTTC. This translates into CSGHKETQYF. The chain is built from TRBV29-1 and TRBJ2-5; D ambiguous. V was shortened by 7 bases and J by 3 bases, with 6 bases between the two germline ends. This CDR3 spans 10 amino acids. Germline CDR1 is SQVTM and CDR2 is ANQGSEA.

The chain is built from TRBV19 and TRBJ1-1; D ambiguous. The V gene lost 2 bases and the J gene lost 1 base, with 11 bases spanning the gap. This CDR3 comprises 15 residues. Germline CDR1 LNHDA, CDR2 SQIVND (reference sequence). CDR3 residues: CASSIFPSSNTEAFF. The DNA for the CDR3 is TGTGCCAGTAGTATATTCCCCAGTTCGAACACTGAAGCTTTCTTT.

This chain uses TRBV6-6 with TRBJ1-6, with unresolved D. The CDR3 covers 15 residues. The V end lost 2 bases, the J end lost 7 bases, and 12 bases lay between the germline ends. CDR1 is MNHNY and CDR2 is SVGAGI in the germline V gene (reference sequence). The CDR3 bases are TGTGCCAGCAGTTACAGTCGTCAAGGGAATTCACCCCTCCACTTT. As protein: CASSYSRQGNSPLHF.

The table lists this clonotype with many counts. The gene calls are TRBV20-1 and TRBJ1-5; D may be TRBD1 (6 bases). The CDR3 contains 12 residues. V lost 6 bases and J lost 12, with 18 bases in between. Per germline, CDR1 DFQATT and CDR2 SNEGSKA (reference sequence). CDR3 sequence (DNA): TGCAGTGCGGCCTCGAAGGGGGAGATCCAGCATTTT. This codes for CSAASKGEIQHF.

The chain is built from TRBV27 and TRBJ2-7; 7 positions agree with TRBD1. CDR1 and CDR2 from the germline V gene are MNHEY and SMNVEV (reference sequence). Germline trimming cut 7 bases from V and 7 bases from J; bases unmatched to any gene: 10. The CDR3 runs to 13 residues. CDR3 sequence reads: CASIFDRVGEQYF. The CDR3, as DNA: TGTGCCAGCATTTTCGACAGGGTTGGGGAGCAGTACTTC.

In nucleotides, the CDR3 is TGCGCCAGCAAAGCTCCGGGACAGAGTCTCTATGGCTACACCTTC. Its translation is CASKAPGQSLYGYTF. This chain links TRBV10-2 with TRBJ1-2; 7 bases are shared with TRBD1. Germline V lookup: CDR1 WSHSY, CDR2 SAAADI. This CDR3 has 15 amino acids. Unmatched junction bases numbered 12, after V lost 7 bases and J lost 4 bases.

The V gene is TRBV2, the J gene TRBJ2-2; the D is unclear. The CDR3 totals 14 residues. Germline V lookup: CDR1 SNHLY, CDR2 FYNNEI. V was cut by 6 bases and J by 0 bases, with 8 bases left in between. The CDR3 sequence is CASSNSANTGELFF. For the CDR3, the DNA is TGTGCCAGCAGCAACAGCGCGAACACCGGGGAGCTGTTTTTT.